This T cell receptor beta chain derives from a study of blood T cell repertoires in COVID-19. Study at large: PBMCs, B-cell-depleted T cells, or T cells provided the cDNA or gDNA that made up the material.

As handled by the study authors: Estimation of nucleated cell counts was performed using reference gene primer amplification. Repertoires were generated with immunoSEQ multiplex PCR, while TCRdb's copy carries only in-frame clones and drops some. V and J calls and clone size come straight from that table; D and trimming were deduced from the DNA. The sample shows 150,000 to 180,000 clones, about 80% of them seen only once. The ends lost 3 bases at V and 4 bases at J; junction bases unmatched: 5. The CDR3 runs 14 residues. Germline-derived CDR1 and CDR2 are LGHDT and YNNKEL (reference sequence). The specimen was peripheral blood. This TCR was recovered from a woman aged 60-70 years with acute or convalescent COVID-19. The chain is built from TRBV3-1 (or the pseudogene TRBV3-2) and TRBJ1-2, with 7 positions matching TRBD1. The CDR3 sequence is CASSQNRGGYGYTF. CDR3 coding DNA: TGTGCCAGCAGCCAGAACAGGGGAGGCTATGGCTACACCTTC.